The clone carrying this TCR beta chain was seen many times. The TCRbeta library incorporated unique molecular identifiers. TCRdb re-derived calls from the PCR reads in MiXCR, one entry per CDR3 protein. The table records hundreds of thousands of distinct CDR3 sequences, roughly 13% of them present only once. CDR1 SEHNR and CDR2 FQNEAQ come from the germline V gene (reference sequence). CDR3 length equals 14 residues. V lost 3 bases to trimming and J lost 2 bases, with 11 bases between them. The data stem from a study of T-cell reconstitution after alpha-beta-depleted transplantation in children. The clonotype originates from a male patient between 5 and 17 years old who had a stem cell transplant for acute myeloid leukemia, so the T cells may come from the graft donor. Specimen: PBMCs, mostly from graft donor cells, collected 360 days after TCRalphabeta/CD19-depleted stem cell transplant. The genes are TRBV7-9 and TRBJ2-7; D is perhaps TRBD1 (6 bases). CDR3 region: CASSFDRRTYEQYF. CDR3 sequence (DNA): TGTGCCAGCAGCTTCGACAGGCGAACCTACGAGCAGTACTTC. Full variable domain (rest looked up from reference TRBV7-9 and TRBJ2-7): DTGVSQNPRHKITKRGQNVTFRCDPISEHNRLYWYRQTLGQGPEFLTYFQNEAQLEKSRLLSDRFSAERPKGSFSTLEIQRTEQGDSAMYLCASSFDRRTYEQYFGPGTRLTVT.